This TCR beta chain was retrieved from a study of breast tumors, draining lymph nodes, adjacent tissues. This clonotype has at least ten counts. Its antigen remains unknown. An end of the junction does not agree with germline; a read error may underlie this. The lymph nodes were axillary draining lymph nodes from breast cancer patients. One entry per CDR3 protein results from TCRdb running MiXCR on the multiplex PCR reads. Of some 120,000 distinct CDR3 sequences in the sample, roughly 20% were seen once. The study's findings and limits: The lymph node origin of tumor T cells was framed as consistent with a hypothesis, not demonstrated. Findings are consistent with lymph node origin and intratumoral expansion of most tumor T cells. Tumors had less TCR diversity than lymph nodes, more than nontumor tissue.

The germline gives CDR1 LNHNV, CDR2 YYDKDF (reference sequence). The CDR3 extends over 15 amino acids. The sequence was obtained from a female donor with breast cancer. Some clones in this sample may be carry-over from other donors' samples. This rearrangement joins TRBV15 to TRBJ2-1; TRBD2 aligns across 9 bases. Sequenced input: axillary lymph node tissue. In nucleotides, the CDR3 is TGTGCCGCCAGTACTCGGGCGGGAGGGAGGAATGAGCAGTTCTTC. Translated: CAASTRAGGRNEQFF. Full variable domain (remainder filled in from reference TRBV15 and TRBJ2-1): DAMVIQNPRYQVTQFGKPVTLSCSQTLNHNVMYWYQQKSSQAPKLLFHYYDKDFNNEADTPDNFQSRRPNTSFCFLDIRSPGLGDTAMYLCAASTRAGGRNEQFFGPGTRLTVL.